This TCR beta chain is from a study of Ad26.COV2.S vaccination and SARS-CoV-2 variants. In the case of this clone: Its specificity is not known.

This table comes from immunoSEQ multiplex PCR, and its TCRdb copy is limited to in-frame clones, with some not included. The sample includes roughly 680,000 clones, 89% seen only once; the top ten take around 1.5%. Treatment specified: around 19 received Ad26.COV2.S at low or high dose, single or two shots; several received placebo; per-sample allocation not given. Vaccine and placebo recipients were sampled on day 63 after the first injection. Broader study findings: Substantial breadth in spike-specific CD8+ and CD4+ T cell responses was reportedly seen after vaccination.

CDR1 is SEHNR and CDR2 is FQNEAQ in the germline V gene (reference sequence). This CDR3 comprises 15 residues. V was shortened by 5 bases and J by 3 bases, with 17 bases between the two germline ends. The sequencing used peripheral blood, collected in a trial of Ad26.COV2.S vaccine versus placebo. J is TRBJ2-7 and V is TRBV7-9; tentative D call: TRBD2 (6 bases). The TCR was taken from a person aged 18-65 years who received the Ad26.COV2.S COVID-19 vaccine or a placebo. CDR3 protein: CASSGGSLGIYEQYF. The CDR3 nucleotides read TGTGCCAGCAGCGGGGGGAGTCTAGGGATCTACGAGCAGTACTTC.